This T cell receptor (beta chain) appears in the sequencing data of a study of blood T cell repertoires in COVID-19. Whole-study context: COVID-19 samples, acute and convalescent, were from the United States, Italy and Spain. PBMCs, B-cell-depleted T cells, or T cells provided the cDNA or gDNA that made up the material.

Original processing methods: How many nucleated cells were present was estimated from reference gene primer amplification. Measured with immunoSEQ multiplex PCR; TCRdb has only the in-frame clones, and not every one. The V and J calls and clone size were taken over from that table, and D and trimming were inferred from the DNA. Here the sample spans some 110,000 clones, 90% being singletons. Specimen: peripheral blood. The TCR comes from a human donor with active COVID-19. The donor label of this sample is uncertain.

Here the CDR3 DNA reads TGTGCCAGCAGCCGGATGACTAGCGGGGGGGTCGATGAGCAGTTCTTC. Protein sequence: CASSRMTSGGVDEQFF. The V call is TRBV7-7, the J call TRBJ2-1; TRBD2 matches 14 bases. Germline CDR1 reads SSHAT; CDR2 reads FNYEAQ (reference sequence). Losses at the gene ends were 5 bases for V and 8 bases for J; bases not matched to a gene: 8. The CDR3 is 16 amino acids.